This is a list of T cell receptor beta chains from one sample in a study of blood T cell repertoires in COVID-19. The assay was immunoSEQ multiplex PCR, and TCRdb's table has in-frame clones only and misses some. The sample has approximately 190,000 clones; 65% to 85% are singletons. Sequenced material: PBMCs or T cells enriched from blood (not recorded which). The receptors originated from a woman in her 30s who had been exposed to COVID-19. The conserved cysteine and the conserved F or W are not part of the CDR3 here. The order of the fields is V gene, J gene, CDR3 length, CDR3 protein.

v_gene: TRBV4-1
j_gene: TRBJ1-6
len: 14
CDR3aa: ASSQVTETYNSPLH

v_gene: TRBV4-3
j_gene: TRBJ1-1
len: 13
CDR3aa: ASSQDPPGASEAF

v_gene: TRBV9
j_gene: TRBJ1-2
len: 13
CDR3aa: ASSSRDRVYYGYT

v_gene: TRBV19
j_gene: TRBJ1-3
len: 14
CDR3aa: ASSTWTEVEGNTIY

v_gene: TRBV6-5
j_gene: TRBJ2-1
len: 13
CDR3aa: ASSSTGSTYNEQF

v_gene: TRBV7-6
j_gene: TRBJ1-2
len: 13
CDR3aa: ASSSRGQGRYGYT

v_gene: TRBV19
j_gene: TRBJ1-2
len: 13
CDR3aa: ASITYGQGAYGYT

v_gene: TRBV9
j_gene: TRBJ2-5
len: 13
CDR3aa: ASSVLTGKQETQY

v_gene: TRBV5-6
j_gene: TRBJ1-3
len: 9
CDR3aa: ASSFSNTIY

v_gene: TRBV5-4
j_gene: TRBJ1-1
len: 13
CDR3aa: ASSNLWGRVFGAF

v_gene: TRBV27
j_gene: TRBJ1-2
len: 13
CDR3aa: ASKILGVGNYGYT

v_gene: TRBV5-1
j_gene: TRBJ2-1
len: 12
CDR3aa: ASSFRAGDNEQF